This T cell receptor (beta chain) came from a study of shared clonotypes between healthy human individuals. Per the germline V gene, CDR1 is SNHLY and CDR2 is FYNNEI. This CDR3 region has 12 residues. V was shortened by 2 bases and J by 2 bases, with 2 bases between the two germline ends. TCRdb's table, derived via immunoSEQ multiplex PCR, lists solely in-frame clones and lacks some. This table has 2 million to 3 million clones, 90% to 95% appearing once. Sequences were obtained from naive CD4+ T cells from PBMCs. Subset reported: CD45RA+ positively selected. The receptor was derived from a man aged 18-30 years in good health. Some clones in this sample may be carry-over from other donors' samples. V and J are TRBV2 and TRBJ2-3; no clear D. CDR3: CASSELTDTQYF. CDR3 DNA: TGTGCCAGCAGTGAACTCACAGATACGCAGTATTTT.